The 14 T cell receptor beta chains listed next were all sequenced from one sample in a study of blood T cell repertoires in COVID-19. Sequencing was performed with immunoSEQ multiplex PCR; in TCRdb, only in-frame clones are kept and a portion is missing. The table records 200,000 to 250,000 clones, 83% of them present only once. The sample was peripheral blood. The source of these receptors is a woman in her twenties or thirties with COVID-19, enrolled during active disease.

V gene TRBV6-4 combines with J gene TRBJ1-2; 7 nucleotides match TRBD1. The CDR3 extends over 14 amino acids. V was pared by 3 bases and J by 2 bases, with 3 bases of the junction left unmatched. The germline V gene has CDR1 MRHNA and CDR2 SNTAGT. CDR3 coding DNA: TGTGCCAGCAGTGAAGGACAGGAGAACTATGGCTACACCTTC. It translates to CASSEGQENYGYTF.

The chain carries TRBV5-1 and TRBJ2-2; 10 bases are a match to TRBD1. The CDR3 runs 15 residues. Germline V lookup: CDR1 SGHRS, CDR2 YFSETQ. V lost 3 bases, J lost 2 bases, and 1 base stayed unmatched. This CDR3 is CASSWDRGNTGELFF. Written as DNA, the CDR3 is TGCGCCAGCAGCTGGGACAGGGGAAACACCGGGGAGCTGTTTTTT.

This chain links TRBV19 with TRBJ2-7; unclear D gene. CDR3 length: 11 amino acids. V was pared by 4 bases and J by 4 bases, with 5 bases between. The germline gives CDR1 LNHDA, CDR2 SQIVND (reference sequence). CDR3 bases: TGTGCCAGTAGTAATGAGTACGAGCAGTACTTC. This sequence encodes CASSNEYEQYF.

This rearrangement joins TRBV30 to TRBJ1-2; a weak D match, TRBD1 (6 bases). The germline V gene has CDR1 GTSNPN and CDR2 SVGIG (reference sequence). V dropped 7 bases and J dropped 0 bases, with 9 bases sitting between them. This CDR3 region has 12 residues. The CDR3 DNA follows: TGTGCCTCCCACAGGGCTAACTATGGCTACACCTTC. This codes for CASHRANYGYTF.

This rearrangement joins TRBV6-2 or TRBV6-3 to TRBJ2-1; tentative D call: TRBD2 (6 bases). The CDR3 is 14 residues long. CDR1 is MNHEY, CDR2 SVGEGT, per germline. V lost 3 bases and J lost 10, with 16 bases in between. CDR3 sequence reads: CASSYGGGLGEQFF. The CDR3 bases are TGTGCCAGCAGTTATGGGGGAGGATTAGGAGAGCAGTTCTTC.

CDR3 sequence reads: CSVAGQGAERIGYTF. The CDR3 DNA reads as TGCAGCGTTGCCGGACAGGGGGCAGAACGGATTGGCTACACCTTC. This chain uses TRBV29-1 with TRBJ1-2, with 11 bases matching TRBD1. This CDR3 comprises 15 residues. V shed 4 bases, J shed 7 bases, and the junction held 11 bases outside the gene matches. Germline assignment: CDR1 SQVTM and CDR2 ANQGSEA.

This clone was picked up a small number of times. The chain joins TRBV5-1 to TRBJ1-5; D uncertain. Trimming shortened V by 4 bases and J by 0 bases, and 5 bases separated the two germline ends. This CDR3 has 13 residues. Germline V CDR1 and CDR2: SGHRS, YFSETQ. For the CDR3, the DNA is TGCGCCAGCAGCCTATCTAGCAATCAGCCCCAGCATTTT. Translating it yields CASSLSSNQPQHF.

This rearrangement joins TRBV5-5 to TRBJ2-2; perhaps TRBD1 as D (6 bases). CDR1 is SGHKS and CDR2 is YYEKEE in the germline V gene (reference sequence). Trimming removed 5 bases at V and 0 bases at J, with 11 bases between. The CDR3 extends over 15 amino acids. This CDR3 reads CASRLDSANTGELFF. The CDR3 nucleotides read TGTGCCAGCAGACTGGACAGCGCGAACACCGGGGAGCTGTTTTTT.

The chain has TRBV2 and TRBJ2-7; 10 bases fit TRBD2. V dropped 6 bases and J dropped 3; count of bases not matched to a gene: 8. The CDR3 is made up of 15 amino acids. CDR1 and CDR2 (germline): SNHLY, FYNNEI. CDR3 coding DNA: TGTGCCAGCAGGGAGGGACTAGCGAGTGGCTACGAGCAGTACTTC. Protein sequence: CASREGLASGYEQYF.

The chain combines TRBV30 with TRBJ2-1; possibly TRBD2 for D (5 bases). The CDR3 is 15 residues long. From germline, CDR1 is GTSNPN and CDR2 SVGIG (reference sequence). V lost 3 bases and J 2 bases, leaving 14 bases between the germline ends. The CDR3 loop is CAWRLGVYAYNEQFF. The DNA for the CDR3 is TGTGCCTGGAGATTGGGAGTTTACGCCTACAATGAGCAGTTCTTC.

The CDR3, as DNA: TGTGCCAGCAACGACGAGGCCAGGGGTTCACCCCTCCACTTT. Protein sequence: CASNDEARGSPLHF. The V and J genes are TRBV28 and TRBJ1-6; tentatively, D is TRBD1 (6 bases). The CDR3 totals 14 residues. In germline, CDR1 is MDHEN, CDR2 SYDVKM. Trimming took 7 bases from V and 9 from J, leaving 16 bases between them. The full variable domain, rest sourced from reference TRBV28 and TRBJ1-6, is DVKVTQSSRYLVKRTGEKVFLECVQDMDHENMFWYRQDPGLGLRLIYFSYDVKMKEKGDIPEGYSVSREKKERFSLILESASTNQTSMYLCASNDEARGSPLHFGNGTRLTVT.

This clone was observed once. This rearrangement joins TRBV25-1 to TRBJ1-1; no clear D gene. The CDR3 spans 14 residues. In germline, CDR1 is MGHDK, CDR2 SYGVNS. The V and J ends lost 3 bases and 4 bases respectively, with 12 bases between them. The CDR3 loop is CASSEYLGGTEAFF. As DNA, the CDR3 is TGTGCCAGCAGTGAGTATTTAGGAGGCACTGAAGCTTTCTTT.

The chain uses TRBV18 and TRBJ2-7; 10 bases are a match to TRBD2. The CDR3 length is 15 residues. V dropped 0 bases and J dropped 5; count of bases not matched to a gene: 4. CDR1 and CDR2 from the germline V gene are KGHSH and LQKENI. In DNA form, the CDR3 reads TGTGCCAGCTCACCACCGGGACTAGCGCGCAACGAGCAGTACTTC. This encodes CASSPPGLARNEQYF. The whole variable domain, remainder taken from reference TRBV18 and TRBJ2-7, is NAGVMQNPRHLVRRRGQEARLRCSPMKGHSHVYWYRQLPEEGLKFMVYLQKENIIDESGMPKERFSAEFPKEGPSILRIQQVVRGDSAAYFCASSPPGLARNEQYFGPGTRLTVT.

V is TRBV6-2 or TRBV6-3 and J is TRBJ1-1; possibly TRBD1 for D (6 bases). V was trimmed by 5 bases and J by 4 bases, leaving 17 bases between them. Germline V gene data show CDR1 as MNHEY and CDR2 as SVGEGT. CDR3 length equals 15 residues. The CDR3: CASSPSQGRITEAFF. CDR3 DNA sequence: TGTGCCAGCAGTCCATCCCAGGGGCGGATCACTGAAGCTTTCTTT.